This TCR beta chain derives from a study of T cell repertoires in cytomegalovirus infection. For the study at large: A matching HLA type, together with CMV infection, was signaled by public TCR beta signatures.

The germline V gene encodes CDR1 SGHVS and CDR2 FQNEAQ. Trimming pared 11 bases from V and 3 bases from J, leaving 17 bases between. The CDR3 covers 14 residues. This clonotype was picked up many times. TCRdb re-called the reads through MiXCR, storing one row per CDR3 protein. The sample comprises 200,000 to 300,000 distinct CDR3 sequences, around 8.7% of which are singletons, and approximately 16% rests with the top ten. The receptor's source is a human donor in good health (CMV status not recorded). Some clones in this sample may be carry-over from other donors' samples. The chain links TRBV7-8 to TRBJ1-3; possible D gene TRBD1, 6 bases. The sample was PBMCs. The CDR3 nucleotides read TGTGCCTCAGGGCGGGGGGCAGTTGGAAACACCATATATTTT. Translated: CASGRGAVGNTIYF. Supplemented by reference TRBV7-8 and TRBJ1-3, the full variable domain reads GAGVSQSPRYKVAKRGQDVALRCDPISGHVSLFWYQQALGQGPEFLTYFQNEAQLDKSGLPSDRFFAERPEGSVSTLKIQRTQQEDSAVYLCASGRGAVGNTIYFGEGSWLTVV.